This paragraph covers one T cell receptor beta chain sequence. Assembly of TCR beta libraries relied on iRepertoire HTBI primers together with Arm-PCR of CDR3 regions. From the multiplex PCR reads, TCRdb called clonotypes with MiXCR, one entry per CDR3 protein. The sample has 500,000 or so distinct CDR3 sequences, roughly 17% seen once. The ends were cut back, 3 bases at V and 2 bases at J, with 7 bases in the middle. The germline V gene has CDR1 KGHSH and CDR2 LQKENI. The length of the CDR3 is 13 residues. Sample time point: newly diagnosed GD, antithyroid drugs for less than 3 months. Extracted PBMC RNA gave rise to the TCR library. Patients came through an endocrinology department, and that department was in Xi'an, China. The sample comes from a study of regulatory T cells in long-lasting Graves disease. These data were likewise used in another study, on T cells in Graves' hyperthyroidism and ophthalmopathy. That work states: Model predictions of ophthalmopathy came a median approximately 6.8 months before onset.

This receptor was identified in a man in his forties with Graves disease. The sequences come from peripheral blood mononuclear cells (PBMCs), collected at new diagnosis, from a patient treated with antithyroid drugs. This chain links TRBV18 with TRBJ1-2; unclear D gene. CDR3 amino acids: CASSPRGNYGYTF. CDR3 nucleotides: TGTGCCAGCTCACCGCGCGGGAACTATGGCTACACCTTC.